Presented here are 20 T cell receptor beta chains from one specimen sequenced in a study of blood T cell repertoires in COVID-19. Profiling relied on immunoSEQ multiplex PCR, and the TCRdb table lists in-frame clones only, not all of them. The data hold around 300,000 clones, with 88% observed a single time. Sample: PBMCs or T cells enriched from blood (not recorded which). All receptors come from a woman aged 60-70 years in a cohort exposed to, infected with or recovered from COVID-19 (not recorded which).

The chain uses TRBV28 and TRBJ1-5; TRBD1 might be the D (6 bases). V lost 7 bases to trimming and J lost 7 bases, with 20 bases between them. The CDR3 runs to 15 residues. Per germline, CDR1 MDHEN and CDR2 SYDVKM. The CDR3 DNA follows: TGTGCCAGCAACCCTACAGCGGGGGGGGCCCAGCCCCAGCATTTT. This gives the protein CASNPTAGGAQPQHF.

The chain links TRBV12-3 or TRBV12-4 to TRBJ1-6; D not resolved. This CDR3 spans 13 amino acids. The germline V and J ends were trimmed by 3 bases and 10 bases, with 10 bases remaining between them. The CDR3 region is CASSFGGESPLHF. The CDR3 nucleotides read TGTGCCAGCAGTTTTGGCGGGGAATCACCCCTCCACTTT.

This chain links TRBV2 with TRBJ1-2; perhaps TRBD1 as D (6 bases). V lost 6 bases and J lost 7, with 12 bases in between. The CDR3 totals 12 residues. Germline lookup yields CDR1 SNHLY and CDR2 FYNNEI. This CDR3 reads CASSRGEGGYTF. The CDR3 DNA reads TGTGCCAGCAGCAGGGGAGAGGGTGGCTACACCTTC.

The rearrangement joins TRBV7-2 to TRBJ2-3; 9 bases are shared with TRBD2. J lost 5 bases, V lost 2 bases, and 5 bases had no gene match. Germline CDR1 reads SGHTA; CDR2 reads FQGNSA. The CDR3 loop spans 15 amino acids. The CDR3 loop reads CASSLRREGQDTQYF. The CDR3 bases are TGTGCCAGCAGCTTAAGGCGGGAGGGCCAAGATACGCAGTATTTT.

V and J are TRBV18 and TRBJ2-7; 8 nucleotides match TRBD1. Germline values: CDR1 KGHSH, CDR2 LQKENI. The J segment lost 5 bases and the V segment lost 4 bases, leaving 7 bases of the junction unmatched. The CDR3 sequence is 14 residues long. The CDR3 sequence: CASSLGQGSHEQYF. The CDR3 DNA reads as TGTGCCAGCTCACTCGGACAGGGCAGCCACGAGCAGTACTTC.

This CDR3 reads CASSGRQDTRGVEQFF. CDR3 in DNA: TGTGCCAGCAGCGGACGACAGGATACCAGGGGGGTTGAGCAGTTCTTC. The rearrangement joins TRBV9 to TRBJ2-1; D possibly corresponds to TRBD1 (7 bases). Germline V gives CDR1 SGDLS, CDR2 YYNGEE. This CDR3 spans 16 amino acids. Trimming removed 3 bases from V and 9 bases from J, with 22 bases in between.

This clone has only a few counts. Other nucleotide sequences from this sample produce the same CDR3. The CDR3, as DNA: TGCGCCAGCAGCTTGACTAGCGGATCCTACGAGCAGTACTTC. Translated, it gives CASSLTSGSYEQYF. The gene calls are TRBV5-1 and TRBJ2-7; 8 nucleotides agree with TRBD2. This CDR3 is 14 amino acids long. The germline gives CDR1 SGHRS, CDR2 YFSETQ. Unmatched junction bases numbered 1, after V lost 1 base and J lost 1 base.

A few counts support this clone. V gene TRBV25-1 combines with J gene TRBJ1-4; 9 positions match TRBD1. The germline V gene has CDR1 MGHDK and CDR2 SYGVNS. This CDR3 is 15 amino acids long. With 6 bases clipped from V and 6 bases from J, the junction kept 8 bases outside the gene matches. The CDR3 here is CASRGGTGLDEKLFF. The CDR3 DNA sequence: TGTGCCAGCAGGGGGGGGACAGGGCTCGATGAAAAACTGTTTTTT.

This clone has only one observation. The J gene is TRBJ1-1, the V gene TRBV2; 7 nucleotides align to TRBD1. Germline-derived CDR1 and CDR2 are SNHLY and FYNNEI. The CDR3 runs 13 residues. V was clipped by 6 bases and J by 7 bases; unmatched bases: 8. CDR3 sequence reads: CASSMTGTDEAFF. CDR3 DNA: TGTGCCAGCAGCATGACAGGGACTGATGAAGCTTTCTTT.

The table lists this clone with a count of one. The chain employs TRBV4-1 and TRBJ2-1; 8 bases line up with TRBD2. Germline CDR1 is MGHRA and CDR2 is YSYEKL. The CDR3 is made up of 17 amino acids. V lost 0 bases and J lost 3; bases outside the gene matches: 7. The DNA of the CDR3 is TGCGCCAGCAGCCAAGAACGGAGCGGGAGTGGCTACAATGAGCAGTTCTTC. It encodes CASSQERSGSGYNEQFF.

The chain employs TRBV28 and TRBJ2-7, with 8 bases aligning to TRBD2. The germline gives CDR1 MDHEN, CDR2 SYDVKM. V shed 6 bases and J 7 bases; nucleotides not matched to a gene: 20. The CDR3 has 17 residues. The CDR3 spells CASSPYPASGSKAEQYF. The DNA for the CDR3 is TGTGCCAGCAGCCCCTATCCGGCAAGCGGGAGTAAGGCTGAGCAGTACTTC.

The CDR3 nucleotides read TGTGCCAGCAGCGTACCGGCTAGCGGAACCGGGGAGCTGTTTTTT. It yields the protein CASSVPASGTGELFF. The J gene is TRBJ2-2, the V gene TRBV9, with TRBD2 matching over 7 bases. The germline V gene encodes CDR1 SGDLS and CDR2 YYNGEE. V was pared by 1 base and J by 5 bases, with 5 bases of the junction left unmatched. This CDR3 has 15 residues.

This clone was seen only a few times. The chain links TRBV6-5 to TRBJ1-1, with 8 bases lining up with TRBD1. In germline, CDR1 is MNHEY, CDR2 SVGAGI. This CDR3 spans 16 amino acids. V trimming: 2 bases; J trimming: 3 bases; junction bases outside the gene matches: 8. CDR3 nucleotide sequence: TGTGCCAGCAGTTACCCCCTTGACAGGGGCTACACTGAAGCTTTCTTT. This sequence encodes CASSYPLDRGYTEAFF.

The rearrangement uses TRBV30 and TRBJ2-2; 8 bases align to TRBD1. Germline lookup yields CDR1 GTSNPN and CDR2 SVGIG (reference sequence). This CDR3 is 14 amino acids long. With 7 bases clipped from V and 4 bases from J, the junction kept 8 bases outside the gene matches. CDR3 in amino acids: CAFLPTGGTGELFF. The CDR3 DNA follows: TGTGCCTTCCTACCCACAGGGGGCACCGGGGAGCTGTTTTTT.

The rearrangement links TRBV27 to TRBJ2-2, with 8 bases fitting TRBD1. Germline trimming cut 2 bases from V and 6 bases from J; bases unmatched to any gene: 8. There are 16 residues in the CDR3. The germline CDR1 and CDR2 sequences are MNHEY and SMNVEV (reference sequence). Here the CDR3 DNA reads TGTGCCAGCAGTTTAGGACTTTACAGGGGGGCCGGGGAGCTGTTTTTT. Its translation: CASSLGLYRGAGELFF.

This clone was counted once. The chain couples TRBV28 to TRBJ1-5; D may be TRBD1 (5 bases). V gave up 6 bases and J gave up 6 bases, with 15 bases separating them. CDR1 and CDR2 from the germline V gene are MDHEN and SYDVKM. CDR3 length: 14 residues. The CDR3 nucleotides read TGTGCCAGCAGCCCTCAGGGATTCCCTCAGCCCCAGCATTTT. This encodes CASSPQGFPQPQHF. Drawing the rest from reference TRBV28 and TRBJ1-5, the complete variable domain is DVKVTQSSRYLVKRTGEKVFLECVQDMDHENMFWYRQDPGLGLRLIYFSYDVKMKEKGDIPEGYSVSREKKERFSLILESASTNQTSMYLCASSPQGFPQPQHFGDGTRLSIL.

CDR3 amino acids: CASSLISGGNSPLHF. The CDR3 bases are TGTGCCAGCAGCTTGATCTCGGGAGGTAATTCACCCCTCCACTTT. J is TRBJ1-6 and V is TRBV5-8; D call uncertain. V gave up 1 base and J gave up 6 bases, with 11 bases separating them. The CDR3 is 15 residues long. Per the germline V gene, CDR1 is SGHTS and CDR2 is YDEGEE.

This chain joins TRBV24-1 and TRBJ2-7; 12 positions match TRBD2. After removal of 7 bases from V and 5 bases from J, the junction contained 8 bases not matched to a gene. The V gene's germline CDR1 is KGHDR and CDR2 SFDVKD. The CDR3 has 15 amino acids. The CDR3: CATSKTSGSGDEQYF. CDR3 nucleotide sequence: TGTGCCACCAGCAAGACTAGCGGGAGCGGCGACGAGCAGTACTTC.

The chain couples TRBV7-2 to TRBJ2-7; D remains unclear. This CDR3 has 13 amino acids. Trimming cost V 5 bases and J 2 bases, with 10 bases left between them. From germline, CDR1 is SGHTA and CDR2 FQGNSA. The CDR3 region is CASSPSPAYEQYF. The CDR3 DNA reads as TGTGCCAGCAGCCCCTCTCCCGCCTACGAGCAGTACTTC.

The chain couples TRBV29-1 to TRBJ1-2; D unclear. Germline CDR1 SQVTM, CDR2 ANQGSEA. The CDR3 covers 13 residues. V was trimmed by 4 bases and J by 6 bases, leaving 15 bases between them. As DNA, the CDR3 is TGCAGCGTTGTGTATAGGGAGGGCCATGGCTACACCTTC. The encoded protein is CSVVYREGHGYTF.